These T cell receptor beta chains were read from a single sample in a study of blood T cell repertoires in COVID-19. Repertoires were generated with immunoSEQ multiplex PCR, while TCRdb's copy carries only in-frame clones and drops some. The repertoire holds around 160,000 clones, with roughly 84% as singletons. The specimen was PBMCs or T cells enriched from blood (not recorded which). These receptors were taken from a woman aged 50 to 65 who had been exposed to COVID-19. CDR3s include the opening cysteine and the closing phenylalanine or tryptophan. D genes are given only for firm matches. Size tells how often a clone was seen (once, few, many) or the class of an expanded clone, and some rows leave it out.

V gene,J gene,clone size,D gene,CDR3 DNA,CDR3 protein
TRBV12-3/TRBV12-4,TRBJ1-2,NA,NA,TGTGCCAGCAGCACTCGGGACACTGACGGCTACACCTTC,CASSTRDTDGYTF
TRBV29-1,TRBJ2-7,NA,NA,TGCAGCGTTAGTTTGGGGGCCCCCTCCTACGAGCAGTACTTC,CSVSLGAPSYEQYF
TRBV27,TRBJ2-1,NA,TRBD1,TGTGCCAGCAGTTTATGGCCCCGAGAGGGGGCAGGGAATGAGCAGTTCTTC,CASSLWPREGAGNEQFF
TRBV5-1,TRBJ1-5,NA,NA,TGCGCCAGCAGCCCCGGGACAAGTAGCAATCAGCCCCAGCATTTT,CASSPGTSSNQPQHF
TRBV7-9,TRBJ2-1,NA,TRBD2,TGTGCCAGCAGCTTAGGAGCGGGGGGGAATAATGAGCAGTTCTTC,CASSLGAGGNNEQFF
TRBV9,TRBJ2-3,NA,NA,TGTGCCAGCAGCGTAGCATCCAGGGCTTTGACAGATACGCAGTATTTT,CASSVASRALTDTQYF
TRBV5-1,TRBJ2-5,NA,TRBD1,TGCGCCAGCAGCCCGGGACAGACGGAGACCCAGTACTTC,CASSPGQTETQYF
TRBV4-2,TRBJ2-3,NA,TRBD2,TGTGCCAGCAGCCAAGATCTCCTAGCGGGGACAACAGATACGCAGTATTTT,CASSQDLLAGTTDTQYF
TRBV30,TRBJ2-2,NA,NA,TGTGCCTGGATGGTATGGGGGGTCGGCGGGGAGCTGTTTTTT,CAWMVWGVGGELFF
TRBV14,TRBJ2-5,NA,NA,TGTGCCAGCAGCCAAGATTCAGGGCTACCCTGGAAGACCCAGTACTTC,CASSQDSGLPWKTQYF
TRBV18,TRBJ1-1,NA,NA,TGTGCCAGCTCACCATTATCGACACGGTCCGGCGCTTTCTTT,CASSPLSTRSGAFF
TRBV19,TRBJ2-1,NA,NA,TGTGCCAGCGAGGACAGTTACAATGAGCAGTTCTTC,CASEDSYNEQFF
TRBV19,TRBJ1-2,NA,TRBD1,TGTGCCAGTAGTATCTCCCGGACAGGGGGGCCTGGCTACACCTTC,CASSISRTGGPGYTF
TRBV19,TRBJ2-5,few,NA,TGTGCCAGTAGTATAACCGGGGTCGGGATTGGAGAGACCCAGTACTTC,CASSITGVGIGETQYF
TRBV19,TRBJ1-1,NA,NA,TGTGCCAGTAGTATTTCGGTTAACACTGAAGCTTTCTTT,CASSISVNTEAFF
TRBV12-3/TRBV12-4,TRBJ1-2,NA,TRBD1,TGTGCCAGTAGAGGGACAGCTGGACGTGGCTACACCTTC,CASRGTAGRGYTF
TRBV7-2,TRBJ1-5,few,NA,TGTGCCAGCAGCCCCCGATCGGACAGTTACAATCAGCCCCAGCATTTT,CASSPRSDSYNQPQHF
TRBV19,TRBJ2-5,NA,NA,TGTGCCAGTAGTATGCAGTTTTTGGGCAGCCAAGAGACCCAGTACTTC,CASSMQFLGSQETQYF
TRBV27,TRBJ1-6,NA,NA,TGTGCCAGCAGTTTCGGGGGGCAGGGATCCTCCTATAATTCACCCCTCCACTTT,CASSFGGQGSSYNSPLHF
TRBV9,TRBJ1-3,NA,NA,TGTGCCAGCAGCAAACAGGGAGCTGGAAACACCATATATTTT,CASSKQGAGNTIYF
TRBV4-1,TRBJ2-7,NA,TRBD2,TGCGCCAGCAGCCAAGTCGGCGGGGGCTACGAGCAGTACTTC,CASSQVGGGYEQYF
TRBV7-2,TRBJ2-7,NA,NA,TGTGCCAGCAGCTTAGTTTTGGCAGGGGCGTACGAGCAGTACTTC,CASSLVLAGAYEQYF
TRBV5-1,TRBJ1-1,NA,NA,TGCGCCAGCAGCTTGGATATCCGCGACACTGAAGCTTTCTTT,CASSLDIRDTEAFF
TRBV5-4,TRBJ2-6,NA,NA,TGTGCCAGCAGCTTAGAAGCCCGGACTTCTGGGGCCAACGTCCTGACTTTC,CASSLEARTSGANVLTF
TRBV19,TRBJ2-3,NA,NA,TGTGCCAGTAGTAGAACATTCAGCACAGATACGCAGTATTTT,CASSRTFSTDTQYF
TRBV19,TRBJ1-5,once,NA,TGTGCCAGTAGTACCGACACTAGCAATCAGCCCCAGCATTTT,CASSTDTSNQPQHF
TRBV7-2,TRBJ1-1,NA,TRBD1,TGTGCCAGCAGCTTAGGGGACAGGCGGCACACTGAAGCTTTCTTT,CASSLGDRRHTEAFF
TRBV6-5,TRBJ1-2,NA,TRBD1,TGTGCCAGCAATCGGCCAGGGGGCTATGGCTACACCTTC,CASNRPGGYGYTF
TRBV6-4,TRBJ2-2,NA,TRBD2,TGTGCCAGCCGAGGGAACAGCGGGGGAACCGGGGAGCTGTTTTTT,CASRGNSGGTGELFF
TRBV5-1,TRBJ1-6,NA,NA,TGCGCCAGCAGCTACCAAGGGGATTCACCCCTCCACTTT,CASSYQGDSPLHF
TRBV12-5,TRBJ1-2,NA,TRBD1,TGTGCTAGTGGTTTGGTCCAGGGGGCCGGCTATGGCTACACCTTC,CASGLVQGAGYGYTF
TRBV13,TRBJ1-1,NA,NA,TGTGCCAGCAGCTTCGTTACAGGTCCGAACACTGAAGCTTTCTTT,CASSFVTGPNTEAFF
TRBV7-2,TRBJ2-1,NA,NA,TGTGCCAGCAGCTTAGAGGTCGGGAGTTTCAATGAGCAGTTCTTC,CASSLEVGSFNEQFF
TRBV30,TRBJ1-1,NA,NA,TGTGCCTTGCGGGGAGGGGCGGGCACTGAAGCTTTCTTT,CALRGGAGTEAFF
TRBV19,TRBJ2-6,NA,TRBD2,TGTGCCAGTACCGGCGGGGGGTTAGACTTCTCTGGGGCCAACGTCCTGACTTTC,CASTGGGLDFSGANVLTF